These T cell receptor beta chains were read from a single sample in a study of cytomegalovirus exposure and HLA in healthy donors. Data came from immunoSEQ multiplex PCR; TCRdb stores just in-frame clones and leaves some out. This table has over 100,000 clones, about three quarters appearing once. The sample comprised PBMCs. These receptors originate from a man in his forties in good health and CMV-seropositive. CDR3s include the opening cysteine and the closing phenylalanine or tryptophan. A D gene is named only where the DNA matches it firmly. Size is stated for part of the rows, as once, few or many counts, or as a class when the clone is expanded.

-	TRBV10-2	TRBJ1-1	-	TGCGCCAGCAGTGAGCGGGGGTTGAACACTGAAGCTTTCTTT	CASSERGLNTEAFF
TRBD1	TRBV28	TRBJ1-3	few	TGTGCCAGCAGTTCGTTGGGGACAGCGATAAATAGAAACACCATATATTTT	CASSSLGTAINRNTIYF
-	TRBV7-9	TRBJ1-3	-	TGTGCCAGCAGCTTAGGGGAGAACACCATATATTTT	CASSLGENTIYF
TRBD1	TRBV4-1	TRBJ2-4	-	TGCGCCAGCAGCCAAAATGGACAGGGGTTGGTTGACATTCAGTACTTC	CASSQNGQGLVDIQYF
-	TRBV9	TRBJ1-5	-	TGTGCCAGCAGCGTAGGAGCCAATAGCAATCAGCCCCAGCATTTT	CASSVGANSNQPQHF
-	TRBV18	TRBJ2-3	-	TGTGCCAGCTCACCTGGACAGCAAGATACGCAGTATTTT	CASSPGQQDTQYF
-	TRBV6-1	TRBJ1-2	-	TGTGCCAGCAGTGAATGGGGGGAGGACTATGGCTACACCTTC	CASSEWGEDYGYTF
TRBD1	TRBV28	TRBJ1-3	-	TGTGCCAGCAGTTTCCTCCCGGGACAGGGGGCTTCGAATGGAAACACCATATATTTT	CASSFLPGQGASNGNTIYF
TRBD1	TRBV11-2	TRBJ1-6	-	TGTGCCAGTGGCCGACAGGGAGGATCACCCCTCCACTTT	CASGRQGGSPLHF
TRBD2	TRBV27	TRBJ2-3	-	TGTGCCAGCAGTGTGACTAGCGGGAGCTTCCGTACTGCCCGTTCCACAGATACGCAGTATTTT	CASSVTSGSFRTARSTDTQYF
-	TRBV14	TRBJ1-4	-	TGTGCCAGCAGCCAAGAAGTCCCCAGGCTAAATGAAAAACTGTTTTTT	CASSQEVPRLNEKLFF
TRBD1	TRBV12-5	TRBJ2-2	-	TGTGCTAGTGGTTTTTTAGGGACAGGGGGCTCCGGGGAGCTGTTTTTT	CASGFLGTGGSGELFF
-	TRBV5-1	TRBJ1-1	-	TGCGCCAGCAGCTTGGCCCTTAGGCGGTGGAACACTGAAGCTTTCTTT	CASSLALRRWNTEAFF
-	TRBV10-2	TRBJ1-4	once	TGCGCCAGCAGTGATACTCGGTCGGATGAAAAACTGTTTTTT	CASSDTRSDEKLFF
TRBD1	TRBV4-1	TRBJ2-2	-	TGCGCCAGCAGCCTGATCGGGACAGGGGTGGCCGGGGAGCTGTTTTTT	CASSLIGTGVAGELFF
-	TRBV7-6	TRBJ1-3	once	TGTGCCAGCAGCTTACAGACTTCTGGAAACACCATATATTTT	CASSLQTSGNTIYF
-	TRBV2	TRBJ2-6	-	TGTGCCAGCAGTGGACGACAGCAAGGGGCCAACGTCCTGACTTTC	CASSGRQQGANVLTF
TRBD2	TRBV27	TRBJ2-1	-	TGTGCCAGCAGCTTAGGACTAGCAAACTACAATGAGCAGTTCTTC	CASSLGLANYNEQFF
TRBD1	TRBV5-8	TRBJ2-2	-	TGTGCCAGCACCTCCGGGACAGTGGGGAACACCGGGGAGCTGTTTTTT	CASTSGTVGNTGELFF
-	TRBV12-5	TRBJ2-2	once	TGTGCTAGTGGGCCAGGTTCCGGGGAGCTGTTTTTT	CASGPGSGELFF
-	TRBV6-5	TRBJ2-7	-	TGTGCCAGCAGACCCGACAGGAGATCCTACGAGCAGTACTTC	CASRPDRRSYEQYF
TRBD1	TRBV6-5	TRBJ1-2	-	TGTGCCAGCAGTTCCCCGCAAGGACAGGGATCGCGAGGCTACACCTTC	CASSSPQGQGSRGYTF
-	TRBV4-1	TRBJ2-7	-	TGCGCCAGCAGCCCTTGGCTGGGGCTCTCCTACGAGCAGTACTTC	CASSPWLGLSYEQYF
TRBD1	TRBV19	TRBJ1-2	-	TGTGCCAGTAGTAACCGGGACAGGGGGGACTATGGCTACACCTTC	CASSNRDRGDYGYTF
TRBD1	TRBV10-3	TRBJ2-5	few	TGTGCCATCAGTGACAGGGGGAAGACCCAGTACTTC	CAISDRGKTQYF
-	TRBV5-4	TRBJ1-1	-	TGTGCCAGCATCTACAACACTGAAGCTTTCTTT	CASIYNTEAFF
-	TRBV28	TRBJ2-5	-	TGTGCCAGCAGACCCCCTCTGGGGGGGCCGCAAGAGACCCAGTACTTC	CASRPPLGGPQETQYF
-	TRBV27	TRBJ1-1	-	TGTGCCAGCAGTTGGGGGGAAGACACTGAAGCTTTCTTT	CASSWGEDTEAFF
-	TRBV7-9	TRBJ2-2	-	TGTGCCAGCAGCTTAGAAGGGGCAGCCACCGGGGAGCTGTTTTTT	CASSLEGAATGELFF
TRBD2	TRBV2	TRBJ2-2	-	TGTGCCAGCAGTGGGCGGCGGGGGTACACCGGGGAGCTGTTTTTT	CASSGRRGYTGELFF
TRBD1	TRBV6-5	TRBJ2-1	few	TGTGCCAGCAGCTCTCCGGGACAGGGGGTCTATGAGCAGTTCTTC	CASSSPGQGVYEQFF
TRBD2	TRBV29-1	TRBJ2-1	-	TGCAGCGTCGCCCCCGGGGGGTTATACAATGAGCAGTTCTTC	CSVAPGGLYNEQFF
-	TRBV18	TRBJ1-5	-	TGTGCCAGCTCGCCCCAGGGTGGTAATCAGCCCCAGCATTTT	CASSPQGGNQPQHF
-	TRBV2	TRBJ1-2	-	TGTGCCAGCAATCCTCTGCAGGGGACCGCCTATGGCTACACCTTC	CASNPLQGTAYGYTF
-	TRBV27	TRBJ1-5	once	TGTGCCAGCAGTTTACAAGGAGTTAGCAATCAGCCCCAGCATTTT	CASSLQGVSNQPQHF
TRBD1	TRBV2	TRBJ1-6	once	TGTGCCAGCAGGGAAGCGACAGGGTTAAATTCACCCCTCCACTTT	CASREATGLNSPLHF
-	TRBV7-2	TRBJ2-3	-	TGTGCCAGCAGCCCGTACGGACTACCGAATGATACGCAGTATTTT	CASSPYGLPNDTQYF
TRBD1	TRBV14	TRBJ1-1	-	TGTGCCAGCAGCCGCGACAGGGTTGACACTGAAGCTTTCTTT	CASSRDRVDTEAFF
-	TRBV29-1	TRBJ1-1	few	TGCAGCGTTGAAGGCGGTGAAGCTTTCTTT	CSVEGGEAFF
TRBD1	TRBV5-1	TRBJ1-4	-	TGCGCCAGCAGCTCCGGACAGGGGGCTAATGAAAAACTGTTTTTT	CASSSGQGANEKLFF
TRBD1	TRBV28	TRBJ1-6	few	TGTGCCAGCAGTTACCCCGGGTTGACGGACAGGGAAAATTCACCCCTCCACTTT	CASSYPGLTDRENSPLHF
TRBD2	TRBV27	TRBJ2-7	-	TGTGCCAGCAGTTACGGGAGGGACACCTACGAGCAGTACTTC	CASSYGRDTYEQYF